This T cell receptor (beta chain) was recorded in a study of T-cell memory formation after mild COVID-19. TCRdb reprocessed the 5' RACE reads with MiXCR, giving one entry per CDR3 protein. This table holds a few hundred thousand distinct CDR3 sequences, approximately 21% found once. This clonotype was counted a few times. Trimming removed 3 bases at V and 7 bases at J, with 22 bases between. There are 18 residues in the CDR3. Germline V lookup: CDR1 SGHTA, CDR2 FQGNSA. This chain uses TRBV7-2 with TRBJ1-6; perhaps TRBD1 as D (6 bases). Sequenced material: PBMCs or a T cell subset sorted from them (not recorded which). The receptor was derived from an adult woman who had mild COVID-19 (a few samples of this study predate the infection). Cell type and time point are not known. The DNA for the CDR3 is TGTGCCAGCAGCTTGGTGGAATTAATCGACAGGAAGAATTCACCCCTCCACTTT. Translated, it gives CASSLVELIDRKNSPLHF.